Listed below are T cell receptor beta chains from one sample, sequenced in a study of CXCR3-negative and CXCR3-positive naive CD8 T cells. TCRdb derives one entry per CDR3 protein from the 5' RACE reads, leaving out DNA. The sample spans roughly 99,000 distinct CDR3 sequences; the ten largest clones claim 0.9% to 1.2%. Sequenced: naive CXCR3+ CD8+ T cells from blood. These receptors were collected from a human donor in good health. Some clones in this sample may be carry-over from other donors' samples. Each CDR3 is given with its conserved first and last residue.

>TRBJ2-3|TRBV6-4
CASSDGGGTDTQYF
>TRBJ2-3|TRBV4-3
CASSQDAATRASTDTQYF
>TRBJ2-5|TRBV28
CASSITGTGDGEAQYF
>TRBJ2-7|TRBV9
CASARLPGQEYYEQYF
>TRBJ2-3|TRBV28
CASSLDRSTDTQYF
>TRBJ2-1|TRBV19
CATASGGVNEQFF
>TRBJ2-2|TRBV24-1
CATSDTTGDTGELFF
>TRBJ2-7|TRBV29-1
CSVEDRLTYEQYF
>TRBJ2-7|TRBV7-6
CASSLGQAGAYEQYF
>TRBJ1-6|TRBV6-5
CASSGQGVQNSPLHF
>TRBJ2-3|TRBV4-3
CASSQDPADPSGTDTQYF
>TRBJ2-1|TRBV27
CASSVQGLSISYNEQFF
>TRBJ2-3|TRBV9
CASSSSGGATDTQYF
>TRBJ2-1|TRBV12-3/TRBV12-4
CASSFTGGGSYNEQFF
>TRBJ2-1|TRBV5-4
CASGERGGLGEQFF
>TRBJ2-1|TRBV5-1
CASSFTGGPSYNEQFF
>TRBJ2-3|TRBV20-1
CSARTSGREADTQYF
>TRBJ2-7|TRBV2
CASEVPPYEQYF
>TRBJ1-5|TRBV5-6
CASSLSSQGNNQPQHF
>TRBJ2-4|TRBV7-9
CASSPGTAKNIQYF
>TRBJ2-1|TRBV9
CASSKPGQEYNEQFF
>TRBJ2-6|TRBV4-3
CASSQDGGAGANVLTF
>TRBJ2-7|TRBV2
CASSEWQQSSYEQYF
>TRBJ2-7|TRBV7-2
CASSPGTSGGAYEQYF
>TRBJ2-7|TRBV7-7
CASSSKAPDRPDTYEQYF
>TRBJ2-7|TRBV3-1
CASSQDLASYEQYF
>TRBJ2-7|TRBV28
CASSFRDNSYEQYF
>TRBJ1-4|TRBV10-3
CATLPDRNNEKLFF
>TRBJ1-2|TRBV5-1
CASSLASGPRDGYTF
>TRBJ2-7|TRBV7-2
CASSPSFYQGRVSSYEQYF
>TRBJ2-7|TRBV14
CASSPGGTGAYEQYF